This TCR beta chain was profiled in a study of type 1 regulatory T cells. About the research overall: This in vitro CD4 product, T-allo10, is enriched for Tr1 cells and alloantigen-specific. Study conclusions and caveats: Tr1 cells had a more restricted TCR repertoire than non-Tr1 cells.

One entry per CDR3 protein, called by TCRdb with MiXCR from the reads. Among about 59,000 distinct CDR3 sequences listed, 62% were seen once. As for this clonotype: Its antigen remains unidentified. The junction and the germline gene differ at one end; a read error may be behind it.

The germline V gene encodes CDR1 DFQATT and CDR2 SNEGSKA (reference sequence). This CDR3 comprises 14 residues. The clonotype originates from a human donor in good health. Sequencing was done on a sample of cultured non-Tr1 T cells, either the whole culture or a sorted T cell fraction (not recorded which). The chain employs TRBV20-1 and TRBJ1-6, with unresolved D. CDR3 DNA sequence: TGCAGTGCTAGAGTGTCGGTGGATAAATCACCCCTCCACTTT. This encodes CSARVSVDKSPLHF.